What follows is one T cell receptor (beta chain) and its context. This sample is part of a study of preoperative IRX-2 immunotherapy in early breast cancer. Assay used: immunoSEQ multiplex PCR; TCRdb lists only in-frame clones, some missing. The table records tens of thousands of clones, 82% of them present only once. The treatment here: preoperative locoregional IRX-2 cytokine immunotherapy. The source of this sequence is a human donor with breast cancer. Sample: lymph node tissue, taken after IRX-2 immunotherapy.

The DNA of the CDR3 is TGTGCCATCAGTGAGTCAGGGTTTAGCACAGATACGCAGTATTTT. Amino acids: CAISESGFSTDTQYF. The chain carries TRBV10-3 and TRBJ2-3; no clear D gene. The germline CDR1 and CDR2 sequences are ENHRY and SYGVKD. V was trimmed by 0 bases and J by 0 bases, leaving 7 bases between them. This CDR3 has 15 amino acids.